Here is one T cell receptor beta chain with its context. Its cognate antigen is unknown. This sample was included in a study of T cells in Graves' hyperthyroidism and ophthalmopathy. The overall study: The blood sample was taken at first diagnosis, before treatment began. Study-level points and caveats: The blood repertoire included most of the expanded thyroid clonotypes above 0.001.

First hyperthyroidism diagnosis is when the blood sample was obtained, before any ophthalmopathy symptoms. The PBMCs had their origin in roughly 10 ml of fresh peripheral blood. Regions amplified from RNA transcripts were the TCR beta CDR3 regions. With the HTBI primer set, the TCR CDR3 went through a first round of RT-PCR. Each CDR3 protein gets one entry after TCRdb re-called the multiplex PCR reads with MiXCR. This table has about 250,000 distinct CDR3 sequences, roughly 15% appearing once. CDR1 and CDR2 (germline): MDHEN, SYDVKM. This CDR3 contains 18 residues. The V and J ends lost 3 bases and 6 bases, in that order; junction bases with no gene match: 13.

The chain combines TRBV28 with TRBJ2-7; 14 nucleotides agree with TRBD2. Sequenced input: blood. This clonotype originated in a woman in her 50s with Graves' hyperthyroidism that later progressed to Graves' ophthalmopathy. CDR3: CASSFPGLAGEFAGEQYF. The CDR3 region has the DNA TGTGCCAGCAGTTTCCCGGGACTAGCGGGAGAGTTTGCTGGCGAGCAGTACTTC.